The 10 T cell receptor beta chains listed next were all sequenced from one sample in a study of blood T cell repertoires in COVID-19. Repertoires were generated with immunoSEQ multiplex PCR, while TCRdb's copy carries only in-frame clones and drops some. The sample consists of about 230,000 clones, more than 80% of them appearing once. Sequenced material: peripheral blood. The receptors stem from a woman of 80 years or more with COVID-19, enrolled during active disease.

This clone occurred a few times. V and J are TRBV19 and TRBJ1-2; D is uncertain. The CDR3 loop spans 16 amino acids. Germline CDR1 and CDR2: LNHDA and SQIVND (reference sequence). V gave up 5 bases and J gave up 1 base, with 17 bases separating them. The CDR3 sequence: CASSLQPFGFNYGYTF. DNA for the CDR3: TGTGCCAGTAGTCTACAGCCCTTCGGTTTTAACTATGGCTACACCTTC.

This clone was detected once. The CDR3 protein is CSTGLAVYNEQFF. CDR3 coding DNA: TGCAGCACGGGACTAGCGGTCTACAATGAGCAGTTCTTC. The chain recombines TRBV29-1 with TRBJ2-1; 11 bases agree with TRBD2. The germline V gene encodes CDR1 SQVTM and CDR2 ANQGSEA. This CDR3 contains 13 residues. With 8 bases clipped from V and 3 bases from J, the junction kept 3 bases outside the gene matches.

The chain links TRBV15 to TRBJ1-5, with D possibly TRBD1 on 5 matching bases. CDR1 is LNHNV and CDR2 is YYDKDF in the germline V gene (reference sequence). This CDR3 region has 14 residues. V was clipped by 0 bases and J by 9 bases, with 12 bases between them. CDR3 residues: CATSRDRGSPPQHF. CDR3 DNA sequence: TGTGCCACCAGCAGAGATCGGGGGTCACCGCCCCAGCATTTT.

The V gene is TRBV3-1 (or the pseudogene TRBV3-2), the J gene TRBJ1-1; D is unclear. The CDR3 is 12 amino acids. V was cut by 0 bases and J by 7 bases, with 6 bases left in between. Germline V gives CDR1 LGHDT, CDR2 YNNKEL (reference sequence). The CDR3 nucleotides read TGTGCCAGCAGCCAAGAGTACGGTGAAGCTTTCTTT. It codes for CASSQEYGEAFF.

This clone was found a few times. CDR3 sequence reads: CAISEARPTGNEQFF. In nucleotides, the CDR3 is TGTGCCATCAGTGAGGCCAGACCGACGGGCAATGAGCAGTTCTTC. This chain links TRBV10-3 with TRBJ2-1; D gene uncertain. The CDR3 length is 15 residues. V was cut by 2 bases and J by 6 bases, with 14 bases left in between. Germline loops: CDR1 ENHRY, CDR2 SYGVKD.

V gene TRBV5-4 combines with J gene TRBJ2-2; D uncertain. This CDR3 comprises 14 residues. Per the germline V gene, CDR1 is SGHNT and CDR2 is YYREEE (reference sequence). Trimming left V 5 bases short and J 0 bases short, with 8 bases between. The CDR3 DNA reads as TGTGCCAGCAGGGTCGGGTCGAACACCGGGGAGCTGTTTTTT. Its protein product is CASRVGSNTGELFF.

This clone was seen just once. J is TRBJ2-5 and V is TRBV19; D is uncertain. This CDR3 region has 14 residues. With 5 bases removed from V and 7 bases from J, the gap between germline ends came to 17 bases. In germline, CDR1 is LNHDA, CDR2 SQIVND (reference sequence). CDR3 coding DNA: TGTGCCAGTAGTCTCTTAGCCTTAGGTGGGACCCAGTACTTC. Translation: CASSLLALGGTQYF. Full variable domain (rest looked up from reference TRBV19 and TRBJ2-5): DGGITQSPKYLFRKEGQNVTLSCEQNLNHDAMYWYRQDPGQGLRLIYYSQIVNDFQKGDIAEGYSVSREKKESFPLTVTSAQKNPTAFYLCASSLLALGGTQYFGPGTRLLVL.

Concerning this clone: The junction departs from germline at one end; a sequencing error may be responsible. Written as DNA, the CDR3 is TGTGCTAGCAGCTTAGATGAGGGTCAGCCCCAGCATTTT. Its protein product is CASSLDEGQPQHF. V gene TRBV7-7 combines with J gene TRBJ1-5; no clear D gene. Germline V lookup: CDR1 SSHAT, CDR2 FNYEAQ (reference sequence). The CDR3 is made up of 13 amino acids.

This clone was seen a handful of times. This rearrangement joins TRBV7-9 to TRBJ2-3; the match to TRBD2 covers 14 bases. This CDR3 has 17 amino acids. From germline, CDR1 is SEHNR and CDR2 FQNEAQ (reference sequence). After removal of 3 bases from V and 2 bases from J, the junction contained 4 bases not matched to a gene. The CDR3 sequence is CASSLWTSGRSTDTQYF. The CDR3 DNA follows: TGTGCCAGCAGCTTGTGGACTAGCGGGAGGTCCACAGATACGCAGTATTTT.

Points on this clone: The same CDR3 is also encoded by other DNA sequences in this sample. The DNA for the CDR3 is TGCAGTGCTAGAGGGGCGGGTGGCTACACCTTC. Residues: CSARGAGGYTF. This sequence joins TRBV20-1 and TRBJ1-2; unclear D gene. This CDR3 has 11 amino acids. Germline V CDR1 and CDR2: DFQATT, SNEGSKA (reference sequence). V was cut by 1 base and J by 7 bases, with 7 bases left in between.